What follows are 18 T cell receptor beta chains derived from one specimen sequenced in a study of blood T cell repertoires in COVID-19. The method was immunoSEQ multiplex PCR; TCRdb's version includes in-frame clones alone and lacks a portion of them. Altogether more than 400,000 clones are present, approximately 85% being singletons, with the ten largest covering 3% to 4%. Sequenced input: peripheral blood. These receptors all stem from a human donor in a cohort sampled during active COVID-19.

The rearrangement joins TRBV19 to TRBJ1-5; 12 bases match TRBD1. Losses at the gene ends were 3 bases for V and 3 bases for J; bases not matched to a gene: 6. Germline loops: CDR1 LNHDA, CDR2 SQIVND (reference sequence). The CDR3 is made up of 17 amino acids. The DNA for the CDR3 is TGTGCCAGTAGTATGCGGGACAGGGGGCGAAACAATCAGCCCCAGCATTTT. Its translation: CASSMRDRGRNNQPQHF.

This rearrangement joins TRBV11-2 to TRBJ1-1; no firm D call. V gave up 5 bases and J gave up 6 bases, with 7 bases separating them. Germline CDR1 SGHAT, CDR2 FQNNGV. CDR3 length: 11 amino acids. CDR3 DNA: TGTGCCAGCAGCCCCGCGGCTGAAGCTTTCTTT. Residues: CASSPAAEAFF.

The DNA for the CDR3 is TGTGCCAGCAGTTATACAGGCCGAAACACTGAAGCTTTCTTT. Amino acid sequence: CASSYTGRNTEAFF. The J gene is TRBJ1-1, the V gene TRBV6-2 or TRBV6-3, with D possibly being TRBD1 (5 bases). The CDR3 is 14 residues long. Germline CDR1 reads MNHEY; CDR2 reads SVGEGT. V was clipped by 3 bases and J by 2 bases, with 10 bases between them.

DNA of the CDR3: TGTGCCAGCAGTTTAGGGGGGTTCTACGAGCAGTACTTC. Translation: CASSLGGFYEQYF. This chain joins TRBV27 and TRBJ2-7; D may be TRBD2 (6 bases). Per germline, CDR1 MNHEY and CDR2 SMNVEV (reference sequence). V lost 2 bases to trimming and J lost 3 bases, with 8 bases between them. This CDR3 region has 13 residues.

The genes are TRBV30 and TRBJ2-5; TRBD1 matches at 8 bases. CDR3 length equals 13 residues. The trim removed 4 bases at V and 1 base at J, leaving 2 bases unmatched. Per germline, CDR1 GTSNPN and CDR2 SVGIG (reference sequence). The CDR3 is CAWTGQAQETQYF. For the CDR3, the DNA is TGTGCCTGGACGGGACAGGCCCAAGAGACCCAGTACTTC.

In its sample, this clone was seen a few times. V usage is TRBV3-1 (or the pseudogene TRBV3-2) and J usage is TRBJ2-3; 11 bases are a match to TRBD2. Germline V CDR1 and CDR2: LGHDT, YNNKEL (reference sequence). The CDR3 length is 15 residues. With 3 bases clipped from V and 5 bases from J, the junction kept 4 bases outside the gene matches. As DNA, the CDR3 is TGTGCCAGCAGCCAGAATAGCGGGAGGGGAGATACGCAGTATTTT. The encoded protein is CASSQNSGRGDTQYF.

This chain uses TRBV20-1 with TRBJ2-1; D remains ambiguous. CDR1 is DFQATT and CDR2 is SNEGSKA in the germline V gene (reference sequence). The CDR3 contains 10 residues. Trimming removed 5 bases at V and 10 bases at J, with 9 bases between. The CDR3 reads CSAREWEQFF. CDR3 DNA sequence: TGCAGTGCTCGCGAATGGGAGCAGTTCTTC.

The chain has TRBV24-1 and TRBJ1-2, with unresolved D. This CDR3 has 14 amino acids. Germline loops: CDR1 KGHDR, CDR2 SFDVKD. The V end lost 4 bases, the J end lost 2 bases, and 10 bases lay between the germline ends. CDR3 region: CATSDPDTNYGYTF. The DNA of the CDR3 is TGTGCCACCAGTGACCCTGACACCAACTATGGCTACACCTTC.

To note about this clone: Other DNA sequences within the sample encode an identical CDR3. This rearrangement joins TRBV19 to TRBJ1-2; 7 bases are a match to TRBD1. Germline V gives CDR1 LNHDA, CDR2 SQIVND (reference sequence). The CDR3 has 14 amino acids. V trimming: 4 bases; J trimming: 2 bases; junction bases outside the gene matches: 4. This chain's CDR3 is CASSRTGANYGYTF. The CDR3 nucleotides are TGTGCCAGTAGTAGAACAGGGGCGAACTATGGCTACACCTTC. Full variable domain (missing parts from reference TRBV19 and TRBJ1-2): DGGITQSPKYLFRKEGQNVTLSCEQNLNHDAMYWYRQDPGQGLRLIYYSQIVNDFQKGDIAEGYSVSREKKESFPLTVTSAQKNPTAFYLCASSRTGANYGYTFGSGTRLTVV.

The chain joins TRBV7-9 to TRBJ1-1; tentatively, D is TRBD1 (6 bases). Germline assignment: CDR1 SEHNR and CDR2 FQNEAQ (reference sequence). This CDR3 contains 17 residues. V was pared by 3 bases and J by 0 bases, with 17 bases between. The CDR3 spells CASSFMVTGRMNTEAFF. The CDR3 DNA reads TGTGCCAGCAGCTTCATGGTTACAGGGCGCATGAACACTGAAGCTTTCTTT.

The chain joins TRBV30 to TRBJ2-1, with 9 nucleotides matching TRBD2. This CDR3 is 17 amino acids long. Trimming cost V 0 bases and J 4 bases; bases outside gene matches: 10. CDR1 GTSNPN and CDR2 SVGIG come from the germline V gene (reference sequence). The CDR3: CAWSVPPLAGIYNEQFF. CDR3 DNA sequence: TGTGCCTGGAGTGTACCTCCTCTAGCGGGGATATACAATGAGCAGTTCTTC. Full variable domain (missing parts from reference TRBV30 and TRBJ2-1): SQTIHQWPATLVQPVGSPLSLECTVEGTSNPNLYWYRQAAGRGLQLLFYSVGIGQISSEVPQNLSASRPQDRQFILSSKKLLLSDSGFYLCAWSVPPLAGIYNEQFFGPGTRLTVL.

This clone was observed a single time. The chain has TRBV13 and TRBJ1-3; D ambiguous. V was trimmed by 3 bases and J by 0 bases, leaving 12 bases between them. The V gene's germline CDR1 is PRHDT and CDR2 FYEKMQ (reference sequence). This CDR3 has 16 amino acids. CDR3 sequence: CASSFRTGSSGNTIYF. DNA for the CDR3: TGTGCCAGCAGCTTCCGGACGGGGAGCTCTGGAAACACCATATATTTT.

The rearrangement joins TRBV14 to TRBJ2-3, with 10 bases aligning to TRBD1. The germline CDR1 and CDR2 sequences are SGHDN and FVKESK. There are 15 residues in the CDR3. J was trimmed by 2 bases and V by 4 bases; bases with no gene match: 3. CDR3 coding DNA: TGTGCCAGCAGCCCGGGACAGGGGACCACAGATACGCAGTATTTT. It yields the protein CASSPGQGTTDTQYF.

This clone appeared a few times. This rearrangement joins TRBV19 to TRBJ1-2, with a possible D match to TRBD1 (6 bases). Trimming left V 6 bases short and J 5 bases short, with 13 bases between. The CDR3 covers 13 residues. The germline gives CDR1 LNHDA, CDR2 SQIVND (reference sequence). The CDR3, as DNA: TGTGCCAGTAGGACTCTAACAGGGTATGGCTACACCTTC. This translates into CASRTLTGYGYTF.

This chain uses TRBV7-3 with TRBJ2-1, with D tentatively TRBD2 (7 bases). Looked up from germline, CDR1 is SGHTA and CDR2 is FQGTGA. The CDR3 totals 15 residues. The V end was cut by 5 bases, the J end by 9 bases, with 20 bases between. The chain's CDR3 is CASSPREGGRGEQFF. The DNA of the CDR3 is TGTGCCAGCAGCCCAAGGGAGGGAGGCAGGGGTGAGCAGTTCTTC.

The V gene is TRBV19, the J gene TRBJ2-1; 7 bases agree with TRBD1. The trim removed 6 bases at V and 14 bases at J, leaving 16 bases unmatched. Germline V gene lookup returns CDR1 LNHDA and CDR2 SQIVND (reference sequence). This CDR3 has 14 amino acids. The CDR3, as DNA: TGTGCCAGTAGCAACTCCCAGGGGGTGACAGCCAAGTTCTTC. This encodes CASSNSQGVTAKFF.

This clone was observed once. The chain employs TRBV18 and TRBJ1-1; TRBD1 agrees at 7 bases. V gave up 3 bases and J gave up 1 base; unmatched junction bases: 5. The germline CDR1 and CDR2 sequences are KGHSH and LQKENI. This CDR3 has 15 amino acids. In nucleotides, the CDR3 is TGTGCCAGCTCACCCCGGACAGGAACGAACACTGAAGCTTTCTTT. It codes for CASSPRTGTNTEAFF.

CDR3 region: CAVRTGYDGYTF. The CDR3 DNA reads TGTGCCGTACGGACAGGATACGATGGCTACACCTTC. The J gene is TRBJ1-2, the V gene TRBV25-1, with 7 bases aligning to TRBD1. V trimming: 11 bases; J trimming: 6 bases; junction bases outside the gene matches: 9. The length of the CDR3 is 12 residues. Germline V gives CDR1 MGHDK, CDR2 SYGVNS.